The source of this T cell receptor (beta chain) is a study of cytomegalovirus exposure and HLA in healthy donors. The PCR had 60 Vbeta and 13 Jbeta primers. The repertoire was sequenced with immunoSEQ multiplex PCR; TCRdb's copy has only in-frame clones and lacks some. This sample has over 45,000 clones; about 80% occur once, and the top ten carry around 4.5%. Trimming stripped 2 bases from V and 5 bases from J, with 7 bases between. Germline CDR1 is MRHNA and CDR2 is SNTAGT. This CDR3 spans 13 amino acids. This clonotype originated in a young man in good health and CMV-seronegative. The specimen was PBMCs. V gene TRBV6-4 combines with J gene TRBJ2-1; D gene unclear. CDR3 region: CASSDEANNEQFF. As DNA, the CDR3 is TGTGCCAGCAGTGACGAAGCGAACAATGAGCAGTTCTTC.